This TCR beta chain was observed in a study of blood T cells in healthy people across ages. The ends were cut back, 2 bases at V and 5 bases at J, with 12 bases in the middle. Germline CDR1 is WNHNN and CDR2 is SYGVQD (reference sequence). This CDR3 region has 14 residues. Study-level points and caveats: Significant beta diversity loss was already apparent by age about 42, declining roughly linearly.

This clonotype was seen ten or more times. Its antigen is not known. A second PCR of 7 to 11 cycles used a sample-barcoded 5' primer and a J-beta primer mix. Each CDR3 protein gets one entry after TCRdb re-called the 5' RACE reads with MiXCR. The data hold more than 800,000 distinct CDR3 sequences, with under 30% observed a single time. The sequence was collected from a woman aged 80 or older in good health. The chain is built from TRBV10-1 and TRBJ2-5, with a tentative D call TRBD1 (6 bases). Sequencing input: blood. CDR3 loop: CASSEGQRRETQYF. The CDR3 bases are TGCGCCAGCAGTGAGGGACAGAGACGGGAGACCCAGTACTTC.